The 24 T cell receptor beta chains in this list originate from one sample, sequenced in a study of TIL therapy for anti-PD-1-resistant metastatic lung cancer. Time point denoted: pre-treatment sample, taken before nivolumab and TIL therapy. Most excised metastases sampled were pleural nodules or supraclavicular lymph nodes. The libraries were made with immunoSEQ v3. Some clones are missing from TCRdb's copy, which holds only in-frame ones; the method was immunoSEQ multiplex PCR. Of more than 90,000 clones in the sample, around 71% were seen once. The material sequenced was tumor tissue, taken at baseline. The receptors were gathered from a person aged 30 to 80 with non-small cell lung cancer.

The V gene is TRBV5-1, the J gene TRBJ2-5; tentative D call: TRBD1 (8 bases). The germline gives CDR1 SGHRS, CDR2 YFSETQ. Trimming took off 4 bases at V and 4 bases at J, with 17 bases between the two ends. The CDR3 is made up of 15 amino acids. CDR3 sequence (DNA): TGCGCCAGCAGCGGCGGGGGAACAGGGGGAGAGACCCAGTACTTC. Translated: CASSGGGTGGETQYF.

The chain couples TRBV6-5 to TRBJ2-3, with TRBD1 as a possible D gene (6 bases). In germline, CDR1 is MNHEY, CDR2 SVGAGI. This CDR3 has 14 amino acids. Deletions cut 8 bases from V and 5 bases from J, with 17 bases between. The CDR3 nucleotides read TGTGCCAGCCTCCTTCAGGGGAACGGAGATACGCAGTATTTT. This translates into CASLLQGNGDTQYF.

This clone appeared once. The chain joins TRBV9 to TRBJ2-3, with D unclear. Looked up from germline, CDR1 is SGDLS and CDR2 is YYNGEE. There are 15 residues in the CDR3. V was clipped by 4 bases and J by 0 bases, with 12 bases between them. The CDR3, as DNA: TGTGCCAGCAGCTATTCACAGTCTAGCACAGATACGCAGTATTTT. Translating gives CASSYSQSSTDTQYF.

The CDR3, as DNA: TGTGCCAGCTCACCAGCCCGCGATCAGCCCCAGCATTTT. Residues: CASSPARDQPQHF. The V gene is TRBV18, the J gene TRBJ1-5; the D is unclear. Germline CDR1 is KGHSH and CDR2 is LQKENI. The CDR3 extends over 13 amino acids. The V end was cut by 2 bases, the J end by 5 bases, with 7 bases between.

The rearrangement links TRBV7-3 to TRBJ2-1; D might be TRBD1 (5 bases). CDR3 length: 15 residues. V lost 2 bases and J lost 0, with 8 bases in between. Germline CDR1 reads SGHTA; CDR2 reads FQGTGA. The CDR3 sequence: CASSLGASSYNEQFF. The CDR3 DNA reads TGTGCCAGCAGCTTAGGGGCGAGCTCCTACAATGAGCAGTTCTTC.

The J gene is TRBJ2-1, the V gene TRBV28; 10 nucleotides match TRBD2. With 11 bases clipped from V and 6 bases from J, the junction kept 10 bases outside the gene matches. The CDR3 consists of 14 residues. The germline V gene encodes CDR1 MDHEN and CDR2 SYDVKM. This chain's CDR3 is CAGRTSGSSNEQFF. CDR3 sequence (DNA): TGTGCCGGAAGGACTAGCGGAAGCTCCAATGAGCAGTTCTTC.

V and J are TRBV7-2 and TRBJ2-3, with 9 bases aligning to TRBD2. V was pared by 5 bases and J by 1 base, with 4 bases of the junction left unmatched. From germline, CDR1 is SGHTA and CDR2 FQGNSA. This CDR3 is built from 15 residues. The CDR3 nucleotides read TGTGCCAGCAGCCAATTAGCGGGGGGCACAGATACGCAGTATTTT. Translated, it gives CASSQLAGGTDTQYF.

The rearrangement links TRBV28 to TRBJ2-7; D gene unclear. The CDR3 length is 12 residues. The germline V gene encodes CDR1 MDHEN and CDR2 SYDVKM. Trimming removed 0 bases from V and 6 bases from J, with 6 bases in between. CDR3 loop: CASSLWSAEQYF. CDR3 sequence (DNA): TGTGCCAGCAGTTTATGGTCCGCCGAGCAGTACTTC.

The chain joins TRBV27 to TRBJ1-2, with a possible D match to TRBD1 (6 bases). The CDR3 runs to 12 residues. Germline values: CDR1 MNHEY, CDR2 SMNVEV (reference sequence). Trimming shortened V by 7 bases and J by 4 bases, and 10 bases separated the two germline ends. CDR3 DNA sequence: TGTGCCAGCAAGGGACAATTCTATGGCTACACCTTC. Its protein is CASKGQFYGYTF.

This clone was detected many times. This rearrangement joins TRBV11-2 to TRBJ2-5; D is possibly TRBD1 (6 bases). This CDR3 comprises 14 residues. V dropped 5 bases and J dropped 9 bases, with 19 bases sitting between them. Germline V CDR1 and CDR2: SGHAT, FQNNGV. The CDR3 sequence: CASSMGLSSGAQYF. CDR3 bases: TGTGCCAGCAGCATGGGATTGTCCTCAGGGGCCCAGTACTTC.

This clone showed up just once. The chain links TRBV29-1 to TRBJ1-1; D remains unclear. CDR1 SQVTM and CDR2 ANQGSEA come from the germline V gene. V lost 3 bases to trimming and J lost 0 bases, with 5 bases between them. The CDR3 spans 12 residues. The CDR3 loop is CSVDWLNTEAFF. For the CDR3, the DNA is TGCAGCGTTGACTGGTTGAACACTGAAGCTTTCTTT.

This rearrangement joins TRBV24-1 to TRBJ2-5; possible D gene TRBD2, 6 bases. Germline assignment: CDR1 KGHDR and CDR2 SFDVKD. The CDR3 has 17 residues. Trimming removed 1 base from V and 0 bases from J, with 14 bases in between. CDR3 in amino acids: CATSDFWPTGDQETQYF. CDR3 nucleotides: TGTGCCACCAGTGATTTTTGGCCCACGGGGGACCAAGAGACCCAGTACTTC.

V gene TRBV12-3 or TRBV12-4 combines with J gene TRBJ1-1; a possible D gene is TRBD1 (5 bases). This CDR3 region has 13 residues. V shed 5 bases and J shed 1 base, with 8 bases lying between them. The CDR3 nucleotides read TGTGCCAGCAGTAAAGGGGAGAACACTGAAGCTTTCTTT. Translated: CASSKGENTEAFF.

The CDR3 here is CASRLRENTEAFF. In nucleotides, the CDR3 is TGTGCCAGCAGGCTACGGGAGAACACTGAAGCTTTCTTT. The V call is TRBV6-5, the J call TRBJ1-1; D unresolved. This CDR3 region has 13 residues. The germline V and J ends were trimmed by 6 bases and 1 base, with 9 bases remaining between them. The germline CDR1 and CDR2 sequences are MNHEY and SVGAGI.

Worth noting for this clone: Additional DNA sequences in this sample encode the identical CDR3. V gene TRBV7-3 combines with J gene TRBJ2-3; D is tentatively TRBD1 or TRBD2 (7 bases each). The CDR3 sequence is 14 residues long. Germline values: CDR1 SGHTA, CDR2 FQGTGA. V shed 3 bases and J shed 3 bases, with 10 bases lying between them. The CDR3 DNA reads as TGTGCCAGCAGCTTGCAGGGGGGGACAGATACGCAGTATTTT. It yields the protein CASSLQGGTDTQYF.

This chain uses TRBV21-1 with TRBJ2-1; the table's D call of TRBD2 was not tested on the DNA. TRBV21-1 is a pseudogene locus. The CDR3 covers 16 residues. CDR3 nucleotides: TGTGCCAGCATCTCAGGACTAGCGGGACGTTACAATGAGCAGTTCTTC. It yields the protein CASISGLAGRYNEQFF.

This clone was recorded only once. The genes are TRBV7-9 and TRBJ2-3; possible D gene TRBD1, 7 bases. Germline CDR1 reads SEHNR; CDR2 reads FQNEAQ (reference sequence). This CDR3 region has 14 residues. V lost 7 bases, J lost 5 bases, and 16 bases lay in between. The CDR3 loop reads CASTDQGGLDTQYF. CDR3 DNA sequence: TGTGCCAGCACGGACCAGGGGGGATTAGATACGCAGTATTTT.

The V and J genes are TRBV4-3 and TRBJ1-2; D not resolved. CDR3 length equals 14 residues. With 4 bases removed from V and 5 bases from J, the gap between germline ends came to 14 bases. Per the germline V gene, CDR1 is LGHNA and CDR2 is YSLEER. Written as DNA, the CDR3 is TGCGCCAGCAGCCCCTACGAAGGGAGGTATGGCTACACCTTC. This gives the protein CASSPYEGRYGYTF.

The chain carries TRBV9 and TRBJ2-7; the D gene could be TRBD1 or TRBD2 (5 bases each). From germline, CDR1 is SGDLS and CDR2 YYNGEE. The CDR3 contains 13 residues. The ends were cut back, 4 bases at V and 5 bases at J, with 13 bases in the middle. CDR3 in amino acids: CASSLSSGHEQYF. In DNA, the CDR3 is TGTGCCAGCAGCCTATCGTCGGGACACGAGCAGTACTTC.

As concerns this clone: Other nucleotide sequences from this sample produce the same CDR3. The V call is TRBV9, the J call TRBJ1-1; no firm D call. The CDR3 runs 14 residues. With 0 bases removed from V and 0 bases from J, the gap between germline ends came to 6 bases. The germline CDR1 and CDR2 sequences are SGDLS and YYNGEE. In DNA, the CDR3 is TGTGCCAGCAGCGTAGGCGGAGTGAACACTGAAGCTTTCTTT. Encoded protein: CASSVGGVNTEAFF. The entire variable domain, with the rest obtained from reference TRBV9 and TRBJ1-1, is as follows: DSGVTQTPKHLITATGQRVTLRCSPRSGDLSVYWYQQSLDQGLQFLIQYYNGEERAKGNILERFSAQQFPDLHSELNLSSLELGDSALYFCASSVGGVNTEAFFGQGTRLTVV.

This clone was picked up a small number of times. This chain joins TRBV7-2 and TRBJ1-3; 8 nucleotides match TRBD1. The length of the CDR3 is 17 residues. The junction had 8 bases not matched to a gene; V was cut back by 4 bases and J by 0 bases. CDR1 and CDR2 (germline): SGHTA, FQGNSA. CDR3 residues: CASSSRDRGSSGNTIYF. The CDR3 DNA sequence: TGTGCCAGCAGCTCAAGAGACAGGGGAAGCTCTGGAAACACCATATATTTT.

CDR3 DNA sequence: TGTGCCAGCAGTTACTCGAATTTCGGGAGCTCCTACGAGCAGTACTTC. The encoded protein is CASSYSNFGSSYEQYF. This chain links TRBV6-5 with TRBJ2-7; tentative D call: TRBD2 (6 bases). Trimming stripped 0 bases from V and 0 bases from J, with 12 bases between. The CDR3 loop spans 16 amino acids. Germline CDR1 and CDR2: MNHEY and SVGAGI.

The chain uses TRBV19 and TRBJ1-6, with unresolved D. The CDR3 loop spans 16 amino acids. Trimming pared 2 bases from V and 10 bases from J, leaving 18 bases between. The germline V gene encodes CDR1 LNHDA and CDR2 SQIVND (reference sequence). The CDR3, as DNA: TGTGCCAGTAGTATACAAGAAAGGACCTCGGGATCACCCCTCCACTTT. It translates to CASSIQERTSGSPLHF. Together with reference TRBV19 and TRBJ1-6, the CDR3 gives the full variable domain: DGGITQSPKYLFRKEGQNVTLSCEQNLNHDAMYWYRQDPGQGLRLIYYSQIVNDFQKGDIAEGYSVSREKKESFPLTVTSAQKNPTAFYLCASSIQERTSGSPLHFGNGTRLTVT.

The chain carries TRBV6-6 and TRBJ2-7; possibly TRBD1 for D (6 bases). The CDR3 length is 13 residues. The germline V and J ends were trimmed by 6 bases and 7 bases, with 16 bases remaining between them. CDR1 and CDR2 from the germline V gene are MNHNY and SVGAGI (reference sequence). The CDR3 loop is CASRARDNSEQYF. The CDR3 DNA is TGTGCCAGCAGAGCCCGGGACAACTCTGAGCAGTACTTC.